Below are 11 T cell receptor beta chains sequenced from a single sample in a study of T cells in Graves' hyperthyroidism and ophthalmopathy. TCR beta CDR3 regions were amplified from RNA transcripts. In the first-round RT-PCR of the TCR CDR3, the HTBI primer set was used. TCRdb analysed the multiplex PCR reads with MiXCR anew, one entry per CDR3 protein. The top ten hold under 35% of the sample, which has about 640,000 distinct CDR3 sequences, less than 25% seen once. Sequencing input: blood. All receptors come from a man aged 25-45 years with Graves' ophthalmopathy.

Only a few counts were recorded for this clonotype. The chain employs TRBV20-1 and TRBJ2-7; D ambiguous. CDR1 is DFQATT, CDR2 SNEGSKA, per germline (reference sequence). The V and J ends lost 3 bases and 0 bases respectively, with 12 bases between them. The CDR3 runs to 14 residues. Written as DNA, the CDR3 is TGCAGTGCTAGGGACCCTAGGAGCTCCTACGAGCAGTACTTC. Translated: CSARDPRSSYEQYF.

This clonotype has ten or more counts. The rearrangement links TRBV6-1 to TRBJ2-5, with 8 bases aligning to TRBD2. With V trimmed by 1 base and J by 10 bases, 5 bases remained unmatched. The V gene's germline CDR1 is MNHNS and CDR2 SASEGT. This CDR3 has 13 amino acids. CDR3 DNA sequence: TGTGCCAGCAGTGAAGGAAGCGGGAGTAACCAGTACTTC. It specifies CASSEGSGSNQYF.

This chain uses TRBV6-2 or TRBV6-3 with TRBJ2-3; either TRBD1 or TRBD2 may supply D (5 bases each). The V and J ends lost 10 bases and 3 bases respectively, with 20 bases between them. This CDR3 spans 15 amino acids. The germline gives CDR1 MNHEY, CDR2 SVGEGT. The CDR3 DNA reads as TGTGCCACCTCTGAGGGGATGTCGGGGACAGATACGCAGTATTTT. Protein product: CATSEGMSGTDTQYF.

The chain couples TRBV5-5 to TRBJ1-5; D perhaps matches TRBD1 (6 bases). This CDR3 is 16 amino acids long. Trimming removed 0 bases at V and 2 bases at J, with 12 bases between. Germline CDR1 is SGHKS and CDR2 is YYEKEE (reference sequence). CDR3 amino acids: CASSLDAAGGNQPQHF. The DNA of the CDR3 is TGTGCCAGCAGCTTGGATGCCGCAGGGGGCAATCAGCCCCAGCATTTT.

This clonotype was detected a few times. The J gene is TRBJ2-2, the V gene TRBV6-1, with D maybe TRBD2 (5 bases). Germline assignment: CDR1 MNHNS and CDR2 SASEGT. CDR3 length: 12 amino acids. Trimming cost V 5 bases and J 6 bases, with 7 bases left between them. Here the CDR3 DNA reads TGTGCCAGCAGTACGCGGGCCGGGGAGCTGTTTTTT. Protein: CASSTRAGELFF.

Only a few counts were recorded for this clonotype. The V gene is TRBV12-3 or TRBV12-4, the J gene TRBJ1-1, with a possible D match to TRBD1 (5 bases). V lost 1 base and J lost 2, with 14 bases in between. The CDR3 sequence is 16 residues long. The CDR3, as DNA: TGTGCCAGCAGTTTAGGTTTAACGGGGGGTAACACTGAAGCTTTCTTT. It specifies CASSLGLTGGNTEAFF.

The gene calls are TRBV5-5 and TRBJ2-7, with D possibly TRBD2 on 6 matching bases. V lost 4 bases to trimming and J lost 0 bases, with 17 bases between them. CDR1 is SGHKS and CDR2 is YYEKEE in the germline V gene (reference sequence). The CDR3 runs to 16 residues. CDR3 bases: TGTGCCAGCAGCGGGGAGGCCGAGGGTTCCTCCTACGAGCAGTACTTC. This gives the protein CASSGEAEGSSYEQYF.

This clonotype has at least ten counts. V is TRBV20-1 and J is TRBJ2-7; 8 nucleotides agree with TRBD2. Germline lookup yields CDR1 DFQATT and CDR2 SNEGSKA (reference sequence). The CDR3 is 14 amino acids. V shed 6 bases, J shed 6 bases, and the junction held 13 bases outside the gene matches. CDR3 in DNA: TGCAGTGCGGATCTGGGACTAGACTACGGCGAGCAGTACTTC. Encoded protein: CSADLGLDYGEQYF.

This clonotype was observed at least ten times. The CDR3 region is CASSRGRGGKNEQYF. CDR3 DNA sequence: TGTGCCAGTAGCAGGGGGCGCGGGGGAAAAAACGAGCAGTACTTC. The V call is TRBV2, the J call TRBJ2-7; D perhaps matches TRBD1 (8 bases). V was shortened by 9 bases and J by 5 bases, with 23 bases between the two germline ends. Germline V CDR1 and CDR2: SNHLY, FYNNEI. The CDR3 consists of 15 residues.

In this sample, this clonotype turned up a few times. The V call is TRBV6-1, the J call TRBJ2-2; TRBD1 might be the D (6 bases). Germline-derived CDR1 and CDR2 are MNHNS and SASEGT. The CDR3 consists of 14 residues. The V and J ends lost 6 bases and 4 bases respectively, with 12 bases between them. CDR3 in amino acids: CASSTRGSTGELFF. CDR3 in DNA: TGTGCCAGCAGCACCAGGGGATCCACCGGGGAGCTGTTTTTT.

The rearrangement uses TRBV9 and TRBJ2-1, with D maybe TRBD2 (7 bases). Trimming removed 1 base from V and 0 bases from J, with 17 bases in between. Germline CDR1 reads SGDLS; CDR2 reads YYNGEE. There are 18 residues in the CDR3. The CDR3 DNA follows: TGTGCCAGCAGCGTACTTGCGGGGGACATTAGCTCCTACAATGAGCAGTTCTTC. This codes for CASSVLAGDISSYNEQFF.